These 16 T cell receptor beta chains were sequenced from one sample in a study of T cell responses to AZD1222 COVID-19 vaccine. The assay was immunoSEQ multiplex PCR, and TCRdb's table has in-frame clones only and misses some. The sample carries 80,000 to 90,000 clones, more than 75% recorded once. The specimen comprised peripheral blood, sampled on day 0 of AZD1222 vaccination. All receptors come from an adult in good health.

The chain uses TRBV10-2 and TRBJ2-3; no firm D call. This CDR3 has 12 amino acids. Trimming took off 1 base at V and 9 bases at J, with 8 bases between the two ends. CDR1 is WSHSY, CDR2 SAAADI, per germline. CDR3: CASSELAGTQYF. The CDR3 DNA sequence: TGCGCCAGCAGTGAGTTGGCAGGAACGCAGTATTTT.

A word on this clone: Distinct nucleotide sequences in the sample also encode this CDR3. The chain combines TRBV7-9 with TRBJ1-2; D unresolved. This CDR3 has 12 amino acids. CDR1 and CDR2 from the germline V gene are SEHNR and FQNEAQ (reference sequence). With 1 base removed from V and 5 bases from J, the gap between germline ends came to 5 bases. The CDR3 protein is CASSLGGYGYTF. The CDR3 nucleotides read TGTGCCAGCAGCTTAGGGGGATATGGCTACACCTTC.

As for this clone: Germline and junction disagree at one end, which may indicate a read error. The V gene is TRBV7-8, the J gene TRBJ1-2; D remains ambiguous. The CDR3 extends over 15 amino acids. Germline loops: CDR1 SGHVS, CDR2 FQNEAQ. The CDR3 coding sequence is TGTGCCAGTAGCTTGCTTGACCTAAGTAACTATGGCTACACCTTC. Protein product: CASSLLDLSNYGYTF.

The V gene is TRBV28, the J gene TRBJ1-5, with 7 nucleotides matching TRBD1. This CDR3 has 14 residues. Germline trimming cut 8 bases from V and 5 bases from J; bases unmatched to any gene: 9. The germline CDR1 and CDR2 sequences are MDHEN and SYDVKM. The CDR3 region has the DNA TGTGCCAGCTGCGTACGGACAGGAGATCAGCCCCAGCATTTT. This encodes CASCVRTGDQPQHF.

The V call is TRBV5-4, the J call TRBJ1-2; TRBD1 aligns across 8 bases. The V gene's germline CDR1 is SGHNT and CDR2 YYREEE (reference sequence). This CDR3 is built from 18 residues. The ends lost 1 base at V and 4 bases at J; junction bases unmatched: 15. In nucleotides, the CDR3 is TGTGCCAGCAGCTTGTTTGGCCCCCAGGGGGCGGACGGCTATGGCTACACCTTC. This translates into CASSLFGPQGADGYGYTF.

This chain connects TRBV27 to TRBJ2-1, with TRBD2 as a possible D gene (6 bases). Germline V lookup: CDR1 MNHEY, CDR2 SMNVEV (reference sequence). This CDR3 contains 16 residues. Trimming stripped 0 bases from V and 7 bases from J, with 16 bases between. The DNA of the CDR3 is TGTGCCAGCAGTTTATCGGGCGGGGTGAGGGAGAATGAGCAGTTCTTC. It specifies CASSLSGGVRENEQFF.

The V gene is TRBV19, the J gene TRBJ1-2; TRBD1 matches at 8 bases. The V gene end was trimmed by 10 bases and the J gene end by 6 bases; junction bases not matched to a gene: 13. The CDR3 totals 14 residues. The germline gives CDR1 LNHDA, CDR2 SQIVND (reference sequence). The CDR3 DNA reads as TGTGCCACCACCGCGGGCAGGGGGCTAGATGGCTACACCTTC. Amino acids: CATTAGRGLDGYTF.

The chain combines TRBV19 with TRBJ1-5; maybe TRBD1 (5 bases). The CDR3 covers 19 residues. Trimming shortened V by 6 bases and J by 0 bases, and 24 bases separated the two germline ends. In germline, CDR1 is LNHDA, CDR2 SQIVND (reference sequence). CDR3 in amino acids: CASRILTAGTDYSNQPQHF. The CDR3 bases are TGTGCCAGTAGGATTTTAACGGCCGGGACGGATTATAGCAATCAGCCCCAGCATTTT.

The chain employs TRBV3-1 (or the pseudogene TRBV3-2) and TRBJ1-4; perhaps TRBD1 as D (6 bases). The ends were cut back, 3 bases at V and 7 bases at J, with 18 bases in the middle. From germline, CDR1 is LGHDT and CDR2 YNNKEL (reference sequence). The CDR3 has 16 residues. CDR3 in DNA: TGTGCCAGCAGCCAGGGCAGGGGTGTCGGTAGTGAAAAACTGTTTTTT. The encoded protein is CASSQGRGVGSEKLFF.

This rearrangement joins TRBV6-4 to TRBJ1-5; D gene uncertain. V was cut by 2 bases and J by 2 bases, with 4 bases left in between. Germline V gene lookup returns CDR1 MRHNA and CDR2 SNTAGT. This CDR3 comprises 13 residues. CDR3 loop: CASSDRGNQPQHF. Written as DNA, the CDR3 is TGTGCCAGCAGTGACAGGGGCAATCAGCCCCAGCATTTT.

This chain joins TRBV11-2 and TRBJ1-4; 7 bases are shared with TRBD1. CDR1 is SGHAT and CDR2 is FQNNGV in the germline V gene. The length of the CDR3 is 15 residues. V shed 5 bases, J shed 3 bases, and the junction held 6 bases outside the gene matches. CDR3 protein: CASSVTGTANEKLFF. In DNA, the CDR3 is TGTGCCAGCAGCGTGACCGGGACAGCTAATGAAAAACTGTTTTTT.

The chain recombines TRBV19 with TRBJ1-4; D unclear. Germline-derived CDR1 and CDR2 are LNHDA and SQIVND (reference sequence). The CDR3 is 13 amino acids. V lost 6 bases to trimming and J lost 8 bases, with 13 bases between them. In nucleotides, the CDR3 is TGTGCCAGTAGCACCCGGGGAGGAGAAAAACTGTTTTTT. Translated: CASSTRGGEKLFF.

The rearrangement links TRBV27 to TRBJ2-5; D perhaps matches TRBD1 (5 bases). The CDR3 is made up of 15 amino acids. Germline loops: CDR1 MNHEY, CDR2 SMNVEV (reference sequence). Trimming removed 4 bases at V and 2 bases at J, with 14 bases between. Here the CDR3 reads CASSYSGHQQETQYF. The CDR3 DNA sequence: TGTGCCAGCAGTTACTCCGGACACCAACAAGAGACCCAGTACTTC.

The gene calls are TRBV5-1 and TRBJ2-2; D not resolved. The CDR3 has 15 residues. Trimming removed 0 bases from V and 0 bases from J, with 6 bases in between. In germline, CDR1 is SGHRS, CDR2 YFSETQ. In nucleotides, the CDR3 is TGCGCCAGCAGCTTGGAGACGACGAACACCGGGGAGCTGTTTTTT. Translated: CASSLETTNTGELFF.

CDR3 protein: CASSWTLAGGLDTQYF. For the CDR3, the DNA is TGTGCCAGCAGTTGGACTCTAGCGGGGGGTCTAGATACGCAGTATTTT. The chain links TRBV13 to TRBJ2-3; TRBD2 matches at 11 bases. Germline CDR1 reads PRHDT; CDR2 reads FYEKMQ (reference sequence). The V segment lost 6 bases and the J segment 5 bases; nucleotides outside the gene matches: 10. This CDR3 has 16 amino acids.

This clone was counted once. The chain employs TRBV19 and TRBJ1-3; 9 bases are shared with TRBD1. The V gene's germline CDR1 is LNHDA and CDR2 SQIVND (reference sequence). The CDR3 spans 16 residues. V lost 4 bases to trimming and J lost 1 base; unmatched junction nucleotides: 5. CDR3 in DNA: TGTGCCAGTAGTAACACAGGGGGCGCGTCTGGAAACACCATATATTTT. Translating gives CASSNTGGASGNTIYF.